This paragraph covers one T cell receptor beta chain sequence. Antigen: not known. Measured with immunoSEQ multiplex PCR; TCRdb has only the in-frame clones, and not every one. The sample lists some 14,000 clones, roughly three quarters occurring once. The entry originates in a study of CD4 T cells in relation to SARS-CoV-2 and coronaviruses. Germline-derived CDR1 and CDR2 are MNHEY and SVGAGI. The CDR3 totals 14 residues. Trimming cost V 6 bases and J 3 bases, with 12 bases left between them. Before the COVID-19 pandemic, during about 2011-2018, CD4+ T cells were taken from unexposed donors. Isolation of CD4+ T cells took place after approximately eleven days in culture. Study-wide results and caveats: No crossreactivity against non-spike viral proteins was tested here.

The J gene is TRBJ2-4, the V gene TRBV6-5; possible D gene TRBD1, 7 bases. This receptor was identified in a human donor in good health. Sequencing was carried out using CD4+ T cells from PBMCs, cultured in vitro. CDR3 protein: CASRAGQNKNIQYF. Here the CDR3 DNA reads TGTGCCAGCAGGGCGGGACAGAACAAAAACATTCAGTACTTC.